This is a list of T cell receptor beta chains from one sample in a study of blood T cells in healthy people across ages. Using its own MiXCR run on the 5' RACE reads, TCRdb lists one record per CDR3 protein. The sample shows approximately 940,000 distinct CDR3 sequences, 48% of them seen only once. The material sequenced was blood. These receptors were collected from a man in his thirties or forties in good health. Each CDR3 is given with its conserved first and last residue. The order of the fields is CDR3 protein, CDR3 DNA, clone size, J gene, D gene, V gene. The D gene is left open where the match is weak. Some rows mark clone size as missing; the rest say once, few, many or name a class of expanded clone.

CDR3: CASRPRGNQETQYF
DNA: TGTGCCAGCAGGCCGAGGGGGAACCAAGAGACCCAGTACTTC
size: .
J: TRBJ2-5
D: .
V: TRBV6-5

CDR3: CASSFLGKMQYF
DNA: TGTGCCAGCAGTTTCCTAGGGAAGATGCAGTACTTC
size: .
J: TRBJ2-5
D: .
V: TRBV27

CDR3: CASSYLGYTDTQYF
DNA: TGCGCCAGCAGCTATTTAGGGTACACAGATACGCAGTATTTT
size: .
J: TRBJ2-3
D: .
V: TRBV5-1

CDR3: CASSTWDRTYEQYF
DNA: TGTGCCAGCAGTACCTGGGACAGGACCTACGAGCAGTACTTC
size: .
J: TRBJ2-7
D: TRBD1
V: TRBV6-5

CDR3: CASSLPPGRSYNEQFF
DNA: TGTGCCAGCAGCCTCCCCCCGGGGCGGTCCTACAATGAGCAGTTCTTC
size: .
J: TRBJ2-1
D: .
V: TRBV3-1

CDR3: CASSQDRAYEQYF
DNA: TGCGCCAGCAGCCAAGATAGGGCCTACGAGCAGTACTTC
size: many
J: TRBJ2-7
D: .
V: TRBV4-1

CDR3: CASNGDGSSYNEQFF
DNA: TGTGCCAGCAACGGGGACGGAAGCTCCTACAATGAGCAGTTCTTC
size: few
J: TRBJ2-1
D: .
V: TRBV6-2/TRBV6-3

CDR3: CASSAAGGGVEQFF
DNA: TGTGCCAGCAGTGCCGCGGGGGGAGGGGTAGAGCAGTTCTTC
size: few
J: TRBJ2-1
D: TRBD2
V: TRBV28

CDR3: CASSLTSGGTFTYEQYF
DNA: TGTGCCAGCAGTTTGACTAGCGGGGGGACATTCACCTACGAGCAGTACTTC
size: few
J: TRBJ2-7
D: TRBD2
V: TRBV28

CDR3: CAIRRQSAKNIQYF
DNA: TGTGCCATCCGACGACAGTCAGCCAAAAACATTCAGTACTTC
size: .
J: TRBJ2-4
D: .
V: TRBV28

CDR3: CSARDGDRINSPLHF
DNA: TGCAGTGCTAGAGATGGGGACAGGATAAATTCACCCCTCCACTTT
size: .
J: TRBJ1-6
D: TRBD1
V: TRBV20-1

CDR3: CAISGGEEYNEQFF
DNA: TGTGCCATCAGTGGGGGAGAGGAGTACAATGAGCAGTTCTTC
size: many
J: TRBJ2-1
D: .
V: TRBV10-3

CDR3: CASSPPGMSNQPQHF
DNA: TGTGCCAGCAGTCCCCCAGGGATGAGCAATCAGCCCCAGCATTTT
size: .
J: TRBJ1-5
D: .
V: TRBV28

CDR3: CSVGGVMTYEQYF
DNA: TGCAGCGTTGGGGGGGTTATGACCTACGAGCAGTACTTC
size: few
J: TRBJ2-7
D: .
V: TRBV29-1

CDR3: CSARTPGSNTEAFF
DNA: TGCAGTGCGAGAACCCCAGGGAGTAACACTGAAGCTTTCTTT
size: .
J: TRBJ1-1
D: .
V: TRBV20-1

CDR3: CASTAGPPALEQYF
DNA: TGCGCCAGCACTGCCGGGCCCCCCGCCCTCGAGCAGTACTTC
size: .
J: TRBJ2-7
D: .
V: TRBV5-1

CDR3: CACSRTYEQYF
DNA: TGTGCCTGCAGTAGGACCTACGAGCAGTACTTC
size: .
J: TRBJ2-7
D: .
V: TRBV6-6

CDR3: CSCGGSGATYEQYF
DNA: TGCAGCTGCGGGGGTAGCGGGGCAACCTACGAGCAGTACTTC
size: .
J: TRBJ2-7
D: TRBD2
V: TRBV20-1

CDR3: CASSQVDLVADICEQYF
DNA: TGCGCCAGCAGTCAAGTGGATTTAGTAGCGGATATCTGCGAGCAGTACTTC
size: .
J: TRBJ2-7
D: .
V: TRBV4-1

CDR3: CASSFWDRFYEQYF
DNA: TGTGCCAGCAGCTTTTGGGACAGGTTCTACGAGCAGTACTTC
size: few
J: TRBJ2-7
D: TRBD1
V: TRBV5-6

CDR3: CSVVIGASGTYNEQFF
DNA: TGCAGCGTTGTAATAGGGGCTAGCGGGACCTACAATGAGCAGTTCTTC
size: many
J: TRBJ2-1
D: TRBD2
V: TRBV29-1

CDR3: CASSDTATNEKLFF
DNA: TGTGCCAGCAGCGACACCGCAACTAATGAAAAACTGTTTTTT
size: .
J: TRBJ1-4
D: .
V: TRBV7-9

CDR3: CASSKAGRPTQYF
DNA: TGTGCCAGCAGCAAAGCGGGGAGACCCACCCAGTACTTC
size: few
J: TRBJ2-5
D: TRBD2
V: TRBV7-2

CDR3: CASSRDGDIQYF
DNA: TGTGCCAGCAGCCGAGACGGGGACATTCAGTACTTC
size: once
J: TRBJ2-4
D: .
V: TRBV4-2

CDR3: CASRPSSAARTEAFF
DNA: TGTGCCAGCAGACCTTCCTCGGCGGCGCGCACTGAAGCTTTCTTT
size: .
J: TRBJ1-1
D: .
V: TRBV6-5

CDR3: CSAPQGARGGYTF
DNA: TGCAGTGCTCCACAGGGGGCACGAGGTGGCTACACCTTC
size: .
J: TRBJ1-2
D: TRBD1
V: TRBV20-1

CDR3: CASSHDDSFNEQYF
DNA: TGTGCCAGCAGCCACGACGACAGTTTCAACGAGCAGTACTTC
size: few
J: TRBJ2-7
D: .
V: TRBV3-1

CDR3: CSAPGTGSRQPQHF
DNA: TGCAGTGCTCCCGGGACAGGGAGCAGGCAGCCCCAGCATTTT
size: .
J: TRBJ1-5
D: TRBD1
V: TRBV20-1